These 18 T cell receptor beta chains came from one sample sequenced in a study of cytomegalovirus exposure and HLA in healthy donors (dated by TCRdb to 2016 to 2017). The method was the immunoSEQ multiplex PCR assay. The multiplex PCR relied on a mix of 60 forward primers for TCR Vbeta segments and 13 reverse primers for TCR Jbeta segments. TCRdb holds this immuneACCESS table with in-frame rearrangements only. Some clones are missing; in checked studies, unresolved V genes explain under half, and the rest has no known cause. The sample contains about 90,000 clones, under 85% of them found a single time. The ten largest clones capture under 3% of the sample. Sequenced material: PBMCs. The receptors shown here come from a man aged 25-45 years in good health and CMV-seronegative.

The chain combines TRBV18 with TRBJ2-7; 7 positions match TRBD1. V was clipped by 7 bases and J by 3 bases; unmatched bases: 9. CDR1 and CDR2 from the germline V gene are KGHSH and LQKENI. The CDR3 sequence is 14 residues long. CDR3 sequence reads: CASLNEGQNYEQYF. Written as DNA, the CDR3 is TGTGCCAGCTTAAACGAGGGACAGAACTACGAGCAGTACTTC.

This clone showed up just a few times. CDR3 residues: CASSVGQGHTEAFF. The CDR3, as DNA: TGTGCCAGCAGCGTAGGACAGGGACACACTGAAGCTTTCTTT. The rearrangement joins TRBV7-3 to TRBJ1-1, with TRBD1 matching over 8 bases. V dropped 5 bases and J dropped 3; count of bases not matched to a gene: 5. This CDR3 spans 14 amino acids. Germline V gene data show CDR1 as SGHTA and CDR2 as FQGTGA.

CDR3 loop: CASSRGGSSYNEQFF. The CDR3 DNA reads as TGTGCCAGCAGCCGGGGGGGCAGTTCGTACAATGAGCAGTTCTTC. The chain carries TRBV11-3 and TRBJ2-1; 8 bases are shared with TRBD2. The CDR3 totals 15 residues. CDR1 and CDR2 (germline): SGHNT, YENEEA. V shed 5 bases, J shed 4 bases, and the junction held 7 bases outside the gene matches.

J is TRBJ1-4 and V is TRBV2, with D maybe TRBD1 (5 bases). Germline CDR1 and CDR2: SNHLY and FYNNEI. There are 15 residues in the CDR3. Trimming took off 6 bases at V and 5 bases at J, with 16 bases between the two ends. The CDR3 coding sequence is TGTGCCAGCAGGGTGGGAGGGACCGGGAATGAAAAACTGTTTTTT. Amino acid sequence: CASRVGGTGNEKLFF.

This chain links TRBV25-1 with TRBJ1-6; D perhaps matches TRBD1 (5 bases). The CDR3 runs 15 residues. CDR1 MGHDK and CDR2 SYGVNS come from the germline V gene. Trimming pared 3 bases from V and 10 bases from J, leaving 16 bases between. The CDR3 reads CASSELPGGESPLHF. The DNA for the CDR3 is TGTGCCAGCAGTGAGCTTCCTGGGGGGGAATCACCCCTCCACTTT.

This clone was counted between two and nine times. The genes are TRBV27 and TRBJ1-3; D uncertain. The CDR3 extends over 16 amino acids. Between the trimmed V and J ends, which lost 5 bases and 5 bases, there was a span of 19 bases. Germline V lookup: CDR1 MNHEY, CDR2 SMNVEV (reference sequence). CDR3 region: CASSPDNRVRRNTIYF. The CDR3 DNA is TGTGCCAGCAGTCCTGATAACCGGGTACGCCGAAACACCATATATTTT.

The chain couples TRBV6-5 to TRBJ2-7, with 9 bases lining up with TRBD1. Germline-derived CDR1 and CDR2 are MNHEY and SVGAGI. The CDR3 length is 15 residues. The V segment lost 0 bases and the J segment 4 bases; nucleotides outside the gene matches: 4. CDR3 DNA: TGTGCCAGCAGTTACTCGGGGGACAGGGCGTACGAGCAGTACTTC. It codes for CASSYSGDRAYEQYF.

This chain joins TRBV5-5 and TRBJ1-2; 11 bases are a match to TRBD1. The CDR3 loop spans 17 amino acids. After removal of 0 bases from V and 2 bases from J, the junction contained 6 bases not matched to a gene. The V gene's germline CDR1 is SGHKS and CDR2 YYEKEE (reference sequence). CDR3 in DNA: TGTGCCAGCAGCTTGGCCGGACAGGGGGCGACGAACTATGGCTACACCTTC. This translates into CASSLAGQGATNYGYTF.

V and J are TRBV2 and TRBJ1-5; the match to TRBD1 covers 8 bases. CDR3 length equals 14 residues. V shed 6 bases and J 2 bases; nucleotides not matched to a gene: 3. The V gene's germline CDR1 is SNHLY and CDR2 FYNNEI. The CDR3 sequence is CASSATGGNQPQHF. CDR3 nucleotides: TGTGCCAGCAGCGCGACAGGGGGCAATCAGCCCCAGCATTTT.

The rearrangement joins TRBV29-1 to TRBJ1-2; 9 bases are a match to TRBD1. V shed 6 bases and J 2 bases; nucleotides not matched to a gene: 4. Germline CDR1 and CDR2: SQVTM and ANQGSEA. The CDR3 is 13 amino acids. This CDR3 reads CSVPGQGNYGYTF. DNA for the CDR3: TGCAGCGTACCGGGACAGGGAAACTATGGCTACACCTTC.

The V call is TRBV16, the J call TRBJ2-1; the D gene is possibly TRBD2 (6 bases). The CDR3 has 12 amino acids. The ends were cut back, 3 bases at V and 15 bases at J, with 15 bases in the middle. Germline V lookup: CDR1 KGHSY, CDR2 FQNENV. The CDR3 sequence is CASSHRDSAGFF. The CDR3 bases are TGTGCCAGCAGCCACCGGGACTCCGCTGGGTTCTTC.

The V and J genes are TRBV13 and TRBJ2-3; 10 bases agree with TRBD1. There are 16 residues in the CDR3. V lost 1 base and J lost 3; bases outside the gene matches: 4. Germline V gives CDR1 PRHDT, CDR2 FYEKMQ (reference sequence). CDR3 loop: CASSLDGTGETDTQYF. CDR3 in DNA: TGTGCCAGCAGCTTAGATGGGACAGGGGAAACAGATACGCAGTATTTT.

This clone was counted only a few times. The gene calls are TRBV7-9 and TRBJ1-2; 9 positions match TRBD1. The CDR3 contains 15 residues. Trimming at V came to 4 bases and at J to 4 bases, leaving 7 bases not matched to a gene. CDR1 and CDR2 from the germline V gene are SEHNR and FQNEAQ (reference sequence). For the CDR3, the DNA is TGTGCCAGCAGCTCAACGGACAGGGGTAGCTATGGCTACACCTTC. Its translation is CASSSTDRGSYGYTF.

The chain is built from TRBV6-1 and TRBJ2-1; TRBD2 is a possible D gene (6 bases). Germline V gene sequence: CDR1 MNHNS, CDR2 SASEGT. V was cut by 8 bases and J by 8 bases, with 16 bases left in between. This CDR3 has 13 residues. CDR3 bases: TGTGCCAGCCTGAGGGAACTAGCATATGAGCAGTTCTTC. Translation: CASLRELAYEQFF.

This rearrangement joins TRBV7-8 to TRBJ2-7, with D tentatively TRBD2 (5 bases). This CDR3 comprises 16 residues. Germline-derived CDR1 and CDR2 are SGHVS and FQNEAQ. Trimming pared 4 bases from V and 6 bases from J, leaving 22 bases between. CDR3 region: CASSSLAIGRQGEQYF. The CDR3 nucleotides are TGTGCCAGCAGCTCCCTAGCTATAGGGCGTCAAGGCGAGCAGTACTTC.

The chain combines TRBV30 with TRBJ1-4; TRBD1 might be the D (5 bases). CDR1 is GTSNPN and CDR2 is SVGIG in the germline V gene (reference sequence). The CDR3 has 12 residues. Trimming stripped 6 bases from V and 8 bases from J, with 13 bases between. The CDR3 spells CACQGLEEKLFF. The CDR3 bases are TGTGCCTGCCAGGGTTTGGAGGAAAAACTGTTTTTT.

Here the CDR3 reads CASSLEFGTEEKLFF. CDR3 in DNA: TGTGCCAGCAGCTTAGAATTCGGGACAGAAGAAAAACTGTTTTTT. V gene TRBV7-9 combines with J gene TRBJ1-4; TRBD1 aligns across 7 bases. Germline V CDR1 and CDR2: SEHNR, FQNEAQ (reference sequence). The CDR3 sequence is 15 residues long. The V segment lost 1 base and the J segment 8 bases; nucleotides outside the gene matches: 7.

This clone was found once. The rearrangement uses TRBV6-6 and TRBJ2-2; 7 positions match TRBD1. The CDR3 is 16 residues long. Germline V CDR1 and CDR2: MNHNY, SVGAGI (reference sequence). V lost 2 bases and J lost 3; bases outside the gene matches: 6. The CDR3 is CASSYALDRDTGELFF. Written as DNA, the CDR3 is TGTGCCAGCAGTTACGCCCTCGACAGGGACACCGGGGAGCTGTTTTTT.